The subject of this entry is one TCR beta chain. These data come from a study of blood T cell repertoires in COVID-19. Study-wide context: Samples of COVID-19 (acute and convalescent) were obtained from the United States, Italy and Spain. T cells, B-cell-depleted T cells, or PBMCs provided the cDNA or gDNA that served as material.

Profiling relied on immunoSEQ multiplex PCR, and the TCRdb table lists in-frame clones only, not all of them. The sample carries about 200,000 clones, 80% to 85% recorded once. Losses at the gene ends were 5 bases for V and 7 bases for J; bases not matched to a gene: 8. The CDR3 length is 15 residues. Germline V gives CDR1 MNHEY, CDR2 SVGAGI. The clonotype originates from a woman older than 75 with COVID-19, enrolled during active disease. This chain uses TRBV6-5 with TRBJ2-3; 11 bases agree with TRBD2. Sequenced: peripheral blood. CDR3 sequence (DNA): TGTGCCAGCAGTCCTTATAGCGGGGGGGCTTATACGCAGTATTTT. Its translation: CASSPYSGGAYTQYF.